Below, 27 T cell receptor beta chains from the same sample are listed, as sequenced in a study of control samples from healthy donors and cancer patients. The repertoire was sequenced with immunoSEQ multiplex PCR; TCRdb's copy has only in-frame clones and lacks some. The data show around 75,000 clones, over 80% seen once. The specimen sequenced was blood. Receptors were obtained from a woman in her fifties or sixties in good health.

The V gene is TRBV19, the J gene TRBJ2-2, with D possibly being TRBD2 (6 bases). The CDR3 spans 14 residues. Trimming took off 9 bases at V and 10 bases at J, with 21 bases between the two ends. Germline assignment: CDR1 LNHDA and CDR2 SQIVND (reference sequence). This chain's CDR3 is CASAYLSGHMELFF. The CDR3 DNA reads TGTGCCAGCGCATACCTCAGCGGGCATATGGAGCTGTTTTTT.

In DNA, the CDR3 is TGTGCCAGCAGTGGAGACTCCGGGACAAACCAAGAGACCCAGTACTTC. It yields the protein CASSGDSGTNQETQYF. The chain is built from TRBV2 and TRBJ2-5; weak D call: TRBD1 (6 bases). This CDR3 region has 16 residues. The germline V gene has CDR1 SNHLY and CDR2 FYNNEI. V was trimmed by 4 bases and J by 0 bases, leaving 15 bases between them.

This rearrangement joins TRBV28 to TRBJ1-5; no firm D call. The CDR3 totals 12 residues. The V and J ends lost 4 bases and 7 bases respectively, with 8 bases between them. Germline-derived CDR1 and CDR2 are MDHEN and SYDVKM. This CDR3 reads CASSSVGQPQHF. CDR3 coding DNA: TGTGCCAGCAGTTCAGTGGGCCAGCCCCAGCATTTT.

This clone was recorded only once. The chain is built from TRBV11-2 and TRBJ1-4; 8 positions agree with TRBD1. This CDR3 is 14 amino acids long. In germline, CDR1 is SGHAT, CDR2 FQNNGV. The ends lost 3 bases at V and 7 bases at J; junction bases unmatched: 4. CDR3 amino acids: CASSLTGEGEKLFF. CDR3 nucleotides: TGTGCCAGCAGCTTGACAGGGGAGGGTGAAAAACTGTTTTTT.

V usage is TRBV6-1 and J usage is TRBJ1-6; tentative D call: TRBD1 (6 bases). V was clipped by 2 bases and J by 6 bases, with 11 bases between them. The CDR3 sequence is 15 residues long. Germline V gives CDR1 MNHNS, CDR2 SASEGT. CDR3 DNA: TGTGCCAGCAGTGAATCGGCCAGGGGTAATTCACCCCTCCACTTT. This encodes CASSESARGNSPLHF.

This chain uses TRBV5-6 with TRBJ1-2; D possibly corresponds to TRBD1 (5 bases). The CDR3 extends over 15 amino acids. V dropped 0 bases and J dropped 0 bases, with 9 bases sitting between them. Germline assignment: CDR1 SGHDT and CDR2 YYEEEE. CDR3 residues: CASSLDGAANYGYTF. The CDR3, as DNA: TGTGCCAGCAGCTTGGACGGGGCGGCTAACTATGGCTACACCTTC. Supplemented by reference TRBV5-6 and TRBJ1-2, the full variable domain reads DAGVTQSPTHLIKTRGQQVTLRCSPKSGHDTVSWYQQALGQGPQFIFQYYEEEERQRGNFPDRFSGHQFPNYSSELNVNALLLGDSALYLCASSLDGAANYGYTFGSGTRLTVV.

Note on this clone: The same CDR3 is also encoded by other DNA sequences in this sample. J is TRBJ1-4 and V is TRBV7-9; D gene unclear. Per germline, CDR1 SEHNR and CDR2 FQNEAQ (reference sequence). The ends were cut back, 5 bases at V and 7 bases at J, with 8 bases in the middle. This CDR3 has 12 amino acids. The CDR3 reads CASSPRGEKLFF. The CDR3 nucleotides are TGTGCCAGCAGCCCAAGAGGTGAAAAACTGTTTTTT.

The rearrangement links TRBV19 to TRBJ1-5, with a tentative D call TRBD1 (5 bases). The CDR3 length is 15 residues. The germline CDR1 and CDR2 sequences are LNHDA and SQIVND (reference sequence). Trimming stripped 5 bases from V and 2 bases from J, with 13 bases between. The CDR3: CASSWGGRGNQPQHF. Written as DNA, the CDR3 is TGTGCCAGTAGTTGGGGGGGAAGGGGCAATCAGCCCCAGCATTTT.

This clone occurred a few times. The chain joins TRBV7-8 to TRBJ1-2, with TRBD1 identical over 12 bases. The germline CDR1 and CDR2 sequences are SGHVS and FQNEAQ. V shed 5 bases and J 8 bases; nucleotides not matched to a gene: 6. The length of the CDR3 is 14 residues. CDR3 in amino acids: CASSAGQGARGYTF. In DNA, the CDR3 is TGTGCCAGCAGCGCGGGACAGGGGGCGCGAGGCTACACCTTC.

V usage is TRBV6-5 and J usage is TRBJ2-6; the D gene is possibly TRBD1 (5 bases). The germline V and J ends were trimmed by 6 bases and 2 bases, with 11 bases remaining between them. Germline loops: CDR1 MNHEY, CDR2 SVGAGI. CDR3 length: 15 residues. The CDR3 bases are TGTGCCAGCAGGGGCAGGGTGGCTGGGGCCAACGTCCTGACTTTC. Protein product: CASRGRVAGANVLTF.

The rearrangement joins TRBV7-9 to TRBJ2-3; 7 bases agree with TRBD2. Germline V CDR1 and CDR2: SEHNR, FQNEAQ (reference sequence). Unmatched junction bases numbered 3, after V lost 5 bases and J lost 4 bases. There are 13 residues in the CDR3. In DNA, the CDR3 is TGTGCCAGCAGCCCTGCGGGGGCAGATACGCAGTATTTT. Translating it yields CASSPAGADTQYF. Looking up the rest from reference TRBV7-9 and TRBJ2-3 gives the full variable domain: DTGVSQNPRHKITKRGQNVTFRCDPISEHNRLYWYRQTLGQGPEFLTYFQNEAQLEKSRLLSDRFSAERPKGSFSTLEIQRTEQGDSAMYLCASSPAGADTQYFGPGTRLTVL.

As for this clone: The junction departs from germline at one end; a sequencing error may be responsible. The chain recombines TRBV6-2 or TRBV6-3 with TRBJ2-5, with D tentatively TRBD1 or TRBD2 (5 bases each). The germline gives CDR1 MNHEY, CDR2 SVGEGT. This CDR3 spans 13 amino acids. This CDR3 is CASSIDPGTRGHF. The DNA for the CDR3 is TGTGCCAGCAGTATAGATCCGGGGACCCGGGGACACTTC.

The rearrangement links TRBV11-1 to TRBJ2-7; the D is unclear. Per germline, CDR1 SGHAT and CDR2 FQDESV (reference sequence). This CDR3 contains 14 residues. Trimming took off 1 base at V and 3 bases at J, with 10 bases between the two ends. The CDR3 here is CASSLVSTSYEQYF. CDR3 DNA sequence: TGTGCCAGCAGCTTAGTAAGTACCAGCTACGAGCAGTACTTC. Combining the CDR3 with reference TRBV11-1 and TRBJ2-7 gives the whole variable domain EAEVAQSPRYKITEKSQAVAFWCDPISGHATLYWYRQILGQGPELLVQFQDESVVDDSQLPKDRFSAERLKGVDSTLKIQPAELGDSAMYLCASSLVSTSYEQYFGPGTRLTVT.

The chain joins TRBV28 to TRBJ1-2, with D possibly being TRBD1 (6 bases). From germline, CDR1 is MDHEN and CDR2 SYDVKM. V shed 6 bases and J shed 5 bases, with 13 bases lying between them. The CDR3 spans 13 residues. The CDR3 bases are TGTGCCAGCAGCCAGGACAGTTATTATGGCTACACCTTC. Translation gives CASSQDSYYGYTF.

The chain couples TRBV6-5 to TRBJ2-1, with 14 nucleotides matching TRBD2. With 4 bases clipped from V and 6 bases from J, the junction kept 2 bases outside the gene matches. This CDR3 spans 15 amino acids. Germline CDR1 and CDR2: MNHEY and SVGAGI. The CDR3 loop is CASSSGLAGANEQFF. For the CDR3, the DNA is TGTGCCAGCAGTTCGGGACTAGCGGGGGCCAATGAGCAGTTCTTC.

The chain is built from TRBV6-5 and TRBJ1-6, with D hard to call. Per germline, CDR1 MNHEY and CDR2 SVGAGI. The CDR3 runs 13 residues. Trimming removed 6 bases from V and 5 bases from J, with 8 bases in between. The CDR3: CASSRTDNSPLHF. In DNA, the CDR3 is TGTGCCAGCAGCCGTACGGATAATTCACCCCTCCACTTT.

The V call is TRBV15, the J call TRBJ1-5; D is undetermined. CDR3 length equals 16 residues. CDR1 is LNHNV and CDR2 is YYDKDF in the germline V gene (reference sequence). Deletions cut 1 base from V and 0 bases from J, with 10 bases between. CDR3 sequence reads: CATSRAPVGSNQPQHF. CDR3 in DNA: TGTGCCACCAGCAGAGCCCCCGTCGGTAGCAATCAGCCCCAGCATTTT.

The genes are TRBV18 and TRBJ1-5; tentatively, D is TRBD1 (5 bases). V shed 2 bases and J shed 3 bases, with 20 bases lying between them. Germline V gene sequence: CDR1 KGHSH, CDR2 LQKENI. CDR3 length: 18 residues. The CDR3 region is CASSPFGVDSLTNQPQHF. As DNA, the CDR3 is TGTGCCAGCTCACCATTCGGAGTAGACAGTCTTACCAATCAGCCCCAGCATTTT.

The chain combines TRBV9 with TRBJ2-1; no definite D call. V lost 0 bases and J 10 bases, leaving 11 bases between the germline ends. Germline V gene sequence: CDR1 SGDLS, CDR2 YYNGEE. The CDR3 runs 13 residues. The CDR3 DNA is TGTGCCAGCAGCGTAGCGACCGGCCGAGAGCAGTTCTTC. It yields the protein CASSVATGREQFF. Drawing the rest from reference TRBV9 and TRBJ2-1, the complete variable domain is DSGVTQTPKHLITATGQRVTLRCSPRSGDLSVYWYQQSLDQGLQFLIQYYNGEERAKGNILERFSAQQFPDLHSELNLSSLELGDSALYFCASSVATGREQFFGPGTRLTVL.

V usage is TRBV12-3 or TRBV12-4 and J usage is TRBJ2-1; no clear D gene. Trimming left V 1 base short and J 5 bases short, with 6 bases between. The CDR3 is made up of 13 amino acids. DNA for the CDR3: TGTGCCAGCAGTTTAGGGCAAAACAATGAGCAGTTCTTC. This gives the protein CASSLGQNNEQFF.

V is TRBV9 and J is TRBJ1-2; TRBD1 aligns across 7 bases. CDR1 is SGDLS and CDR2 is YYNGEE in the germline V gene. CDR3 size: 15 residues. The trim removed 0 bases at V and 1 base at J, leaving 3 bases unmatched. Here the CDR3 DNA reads TGTGCCAGCAGCGTAGGACAGGGATATAACTATGGCTACACCTTC. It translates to CASSVGQGYNYGYTF.

The chain's CDR3 is CSVEGGDRAIEGYTF. The CDR3, as DNA: TGCAGCGTTGAGGGAGGTGACAGGGCTATAGAGGGCTACACCTTC. This chain connects TRBV29-1 to TRBJ1-2; 7 bases map to TRBD1. Germline V CDR1 and CDR2: SQVTM, ANQGSEA. The CDR3 totals 15 residues. J was trimmed by 8 bases and V by 3 bases; bases with no gene match: 15. Using reference TRBV29-1 and TRBJ1-2 for the parts outside the CDR3, the full variable domain is SAVISQKPSRDICQRGTSLTIQCQVDSQVTMMFWYRQQPGQSLTLIATANQGSEATYESGFVIDKFPISRPNLTFSTLTVSNMSPEDSSIYLCSVEGGDRAIEGYTFGSGTRLTVV.

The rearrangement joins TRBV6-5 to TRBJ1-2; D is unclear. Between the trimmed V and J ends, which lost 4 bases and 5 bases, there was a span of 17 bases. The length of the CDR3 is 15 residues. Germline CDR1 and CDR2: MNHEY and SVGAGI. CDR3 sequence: CASSSLSDVLYGYTF. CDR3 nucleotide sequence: TGTGCCAGCAGTTCCCTTTCGGACGTTCTATATGGCTACACCTTC.

In nucleotides, the CDR3 is TGTGCCAGCAGGACAGGGGCCGAGCAGTACTTC. It specifies CASRTGAEQYF. The chain is built from TRBV12-3 or TRBV12-4 and TRBJ2-7, with 8 bases lining up with TRBD1. The CDR3 sequence is 11 residues long. Trimming at V came to 6 bases and at J to 6 bases, leaving 1 base not matched to a gene.

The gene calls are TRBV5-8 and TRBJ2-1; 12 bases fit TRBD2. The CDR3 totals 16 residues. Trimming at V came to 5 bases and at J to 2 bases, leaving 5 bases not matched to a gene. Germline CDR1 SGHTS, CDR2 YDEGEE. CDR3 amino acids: CASRVTSGRPYNEQFF. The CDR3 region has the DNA TGTGCCAGCAGGGTGACTAGCGGGAGACCCTACAATGAGCAGTTCTTC.

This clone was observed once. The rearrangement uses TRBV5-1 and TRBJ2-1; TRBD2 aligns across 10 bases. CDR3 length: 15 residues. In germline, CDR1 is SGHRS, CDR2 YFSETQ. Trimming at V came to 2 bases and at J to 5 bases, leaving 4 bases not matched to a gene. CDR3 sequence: CASSLAGLANNEQFF. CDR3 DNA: TGCGCCAGCAGCTTAGCGGGACTAGCGAACAATGAGCAGTTCTTC.

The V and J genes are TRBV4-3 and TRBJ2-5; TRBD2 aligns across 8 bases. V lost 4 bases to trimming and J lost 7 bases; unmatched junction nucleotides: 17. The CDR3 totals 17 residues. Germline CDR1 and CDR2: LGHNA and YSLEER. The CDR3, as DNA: TGCGCCAGCAGCCGAGCCCCTGTTGGTAGCGGGGACGGGACCCAGTACTTC. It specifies CASSRAPVGSGDGTQYF.